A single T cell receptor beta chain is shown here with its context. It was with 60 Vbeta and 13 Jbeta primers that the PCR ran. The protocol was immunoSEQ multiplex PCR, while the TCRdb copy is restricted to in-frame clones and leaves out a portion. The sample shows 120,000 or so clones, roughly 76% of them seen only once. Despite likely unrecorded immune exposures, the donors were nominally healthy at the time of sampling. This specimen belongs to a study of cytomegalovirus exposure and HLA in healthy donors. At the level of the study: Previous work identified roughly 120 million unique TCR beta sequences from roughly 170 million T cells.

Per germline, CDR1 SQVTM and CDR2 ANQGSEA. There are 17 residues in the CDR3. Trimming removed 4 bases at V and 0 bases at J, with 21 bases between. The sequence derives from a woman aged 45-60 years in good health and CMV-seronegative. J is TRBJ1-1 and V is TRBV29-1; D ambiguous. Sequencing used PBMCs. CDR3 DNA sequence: TGCAGCGTTGCCGAGGCAGCTCAAATACCTATGAACACTGAAGCTTTCTTT. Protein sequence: CSVAEAAQIPMNTEAFF. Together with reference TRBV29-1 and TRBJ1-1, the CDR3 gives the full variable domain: SAVISQKPSRDICQRGTSLTIQCQVDSQVTMMFWYRQQPGQSLTLIATANQGSEATYESGFVIDKFPISRPNLTFSTLTVSNMSPEDSSIYLCSVAEAAQIPMNTEAFFGQGTRLTVV.